This entry lists 5 T cell receptor beta chains sequenced from one sample in a study of T cell responses to AZD1222 COVID-19 vaccine. The data were produced by immunoSEQ multiplex PCR, yet TCRdb's version contains in-frame clones alone and is incomplete. The table records roughly 69,000 clones, about 80% of them present only once. The material was peripheral blood, obtained 28 days after the second AZD1222 dose. The receptors originated from an adult who received the AZD1222 COVID-19 vaccine.

This clone has just one count. This rearrangement joins TRBV6-2 or TRBV6-3 to TRBJ1-2; D not certain. V was pared by 5 bases and J by 7 bases, with 17 bases between. Germline assignment: CDR1 MNHEY and CDR2 SVGEGT. The CDR3 sequence is 14 residues long. The CDR3 DNA reads as TGTGCCAGCAGTACACGGTACAGTCAGAGTGGCTACACCTTC. Protein sequence: CASSTRYSQSGYTF.

This sequence joins TRBV6-1 and TRBJ1-5; 7 bases fit TRBD1. Trimming cost V 3 bases and J 9 bases; bases outside gene matches: 8. The germline CDR1 and CDR2 sequences are MNHNS and SASEGT. This CDR3 is 14 amino acids long. CDR3 nucleotide sequence: TGTGCCAGCAGTGAGGTACAGGGGAAATGGCCCCAGCATTTT. As protein: CASSEVQGKWPQHF.

This chain connects TRBV5-4 to TRBJ1-3, with TRBD1 matching over 7 bases. The CDR3 covers 14 residues. Per germline, CDR1 SGHNT and CDR2 YYREEE (reference sequence). The V and J ends lost 4 bases and 3 bases, in that order; junction bases with no gene match: 4. The CDR3 region is CASSRGTDGNTIYF. In DNA form, the CDR3 reads TGTGCCAGCAGCCGAGGGACAGATGGAAACACCATATATTTT.

J is TRBJ2-1 and V is TRBV11-2; 9 positions match TRBD2. The CDR3 length is 15 residues. V lost 1 base to trimming and J lost 2 bases; unmatched junction nucleotides: 0. Germline V gives CDR1 SGHAT, CDR2 FQNNGV. The CDR3 DNA sequence: TGTGCCAGCAGCTTAGGCGGGGGGGCCTACAATGAGCAGTTCTTC. As protein: CASSLGGGAYNEQFF.

V usage is TRBV5-1 and J usage is TRBJ1-6; tentative D call: TRBD1 (6 bases). This CDR3 is built from 14 residues. Deletions cut 4 bases from V and 6 bases from J, with 11 bases between. Germline CDR1 SGHRS, CDR2 YFSETQ. The CDR3 loop is CASSPGQRNSPLHF. CDR3 sequence (DNA): TGCGCCAGCAGCCCCGGACAGCGTAATTCACCCCTCCACTTT.